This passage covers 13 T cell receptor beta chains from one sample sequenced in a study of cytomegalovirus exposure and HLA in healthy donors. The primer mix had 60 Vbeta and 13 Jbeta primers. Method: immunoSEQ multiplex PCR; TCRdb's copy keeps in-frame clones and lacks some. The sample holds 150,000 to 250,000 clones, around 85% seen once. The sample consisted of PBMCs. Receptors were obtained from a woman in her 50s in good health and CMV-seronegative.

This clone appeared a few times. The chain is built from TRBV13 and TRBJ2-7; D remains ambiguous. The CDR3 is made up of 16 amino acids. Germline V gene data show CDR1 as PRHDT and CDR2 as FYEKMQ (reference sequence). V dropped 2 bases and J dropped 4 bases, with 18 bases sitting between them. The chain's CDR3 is CASSLKAPVTRYEQYF. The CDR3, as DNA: TGTGCCAGCAGCTTAAAAGCGCCCGTTACGAGGTACGAGCAGTACTTC.

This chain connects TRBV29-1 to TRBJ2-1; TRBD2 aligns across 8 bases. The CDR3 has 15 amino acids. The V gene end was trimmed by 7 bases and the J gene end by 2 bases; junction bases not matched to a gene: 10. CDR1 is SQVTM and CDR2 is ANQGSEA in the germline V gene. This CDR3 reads CSELPGGGTYNEQFF. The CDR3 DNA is TGCAGCGAACTCCCAGGCGGGGGGACCTACAATGAGCAGTTCTTC.

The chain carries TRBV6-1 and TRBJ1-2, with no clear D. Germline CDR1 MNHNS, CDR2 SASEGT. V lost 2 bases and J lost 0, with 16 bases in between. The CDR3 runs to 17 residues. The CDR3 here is CASSEYRTQVTNYGYTF. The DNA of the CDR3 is TGTGCCAGCAGTGAATACAGAACCCAAGTGACTAACTATGGCTACACCTTC.

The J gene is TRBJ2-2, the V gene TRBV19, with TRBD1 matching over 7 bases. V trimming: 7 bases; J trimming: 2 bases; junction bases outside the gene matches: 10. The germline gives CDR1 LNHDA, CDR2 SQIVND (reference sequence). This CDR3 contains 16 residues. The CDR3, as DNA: TGTGCCAGTACTTTCGAGGGACAGCTAAACACCGGGGAGCTGTTTTTT. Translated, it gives CASTFEGQLNTGELFF.

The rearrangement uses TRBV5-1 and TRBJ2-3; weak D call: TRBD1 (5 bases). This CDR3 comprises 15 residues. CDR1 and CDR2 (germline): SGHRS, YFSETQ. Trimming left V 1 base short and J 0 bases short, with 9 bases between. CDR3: CASSLRGASTDTQYF. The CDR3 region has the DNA TGCGCCAGCAGCTTGAGGGGTGCTAGCACAGATACGCAGTATTTT. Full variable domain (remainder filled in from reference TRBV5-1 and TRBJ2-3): KAGVTQTPRYLIKTRGQQVTLSCSPISGHRSVSWYQQTPGQGLQFLFEYFSETQRNKGNFPGRFSGRQFSNSRSEMNVSTLELGDSALYLCASSLRGASTDTQYFGPGTRLTVL.

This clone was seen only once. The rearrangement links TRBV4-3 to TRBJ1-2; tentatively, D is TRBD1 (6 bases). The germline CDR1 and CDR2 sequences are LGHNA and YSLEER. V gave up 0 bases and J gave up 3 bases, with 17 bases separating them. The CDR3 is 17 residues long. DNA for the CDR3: TGCGCCAGCAGCCAAGAAGTCAACAGGGTAATGGACTATGGCTACACCTTC. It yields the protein CASSQEVNRVMDYGYTF.

This CDR3 is CASSIRLAGGNIQYF. Here the CDR3 DNA reads TGTGCCAGCAGCATACGACTAGCGGGAGGAAACATTCAGTACTTC. The chain combines TRBV6-5 with TRBJ2-4, with TRBD2 matching over 13 bases. The V segment lost 6 bases and the J segment 6 bases; nucleotides outside the gene matches: 5. The CDR3 has 15 amino acids. The germline V gene has CDR1 MNHEY and CDR2 SVGAGI.

Written as DNA, the CDR3 is TGTGCCAGCTCACCAAACAGGAGTGGAAACACCATATATTTT. This codes for CASSPNRSGNTIYF. The gene calls are TRBV18 and TRBJ1-3; possible D gene TRBD1, 5 bases. Per germline, CDR1 KGHSH and CDR2 LQKENI. CDR3 length equals 14 residues. V lost 2 bases and J lost 3, with 8 bases in between.

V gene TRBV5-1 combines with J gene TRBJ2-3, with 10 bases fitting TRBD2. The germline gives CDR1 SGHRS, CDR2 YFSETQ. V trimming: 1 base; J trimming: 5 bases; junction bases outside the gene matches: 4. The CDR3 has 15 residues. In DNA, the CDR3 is TGCGCCAGCAGCTTGTCCCTAGCGGGAGTAGATACGCAGTATTTT. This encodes CASSLSLAGVDTQYF.

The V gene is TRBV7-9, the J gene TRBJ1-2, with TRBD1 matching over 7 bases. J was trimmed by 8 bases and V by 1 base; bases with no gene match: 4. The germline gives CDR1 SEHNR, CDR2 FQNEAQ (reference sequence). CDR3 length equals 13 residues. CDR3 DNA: TGTGCCAGCAGCTTAGGGACAGGCCAGGGCTACACCTTC. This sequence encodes CASSLGTGQGYTF.

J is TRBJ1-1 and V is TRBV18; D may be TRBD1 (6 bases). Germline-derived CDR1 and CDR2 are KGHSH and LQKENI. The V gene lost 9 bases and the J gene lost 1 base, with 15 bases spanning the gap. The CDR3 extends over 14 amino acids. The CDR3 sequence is CASDRSKSNTEAFF. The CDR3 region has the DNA TGTGCCAGTGACAGGTCCAAGTCGAACACTGAAGCTTTCTTT.

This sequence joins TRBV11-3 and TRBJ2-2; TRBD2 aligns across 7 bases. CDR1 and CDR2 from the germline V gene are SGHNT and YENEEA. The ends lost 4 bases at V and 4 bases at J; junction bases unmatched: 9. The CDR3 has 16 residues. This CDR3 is CASSSQGLTSTGELFF. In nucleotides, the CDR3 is TGTGCCAGCAGCTCCCAGGGACTAACATCCACCGGGGAGCTGTTTTTT. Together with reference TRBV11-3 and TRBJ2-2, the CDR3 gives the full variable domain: EAGVVQSPRYKIIEKKQPVAFWCNPISGHNTLYWYLQNLGQGPELLIRYENEEAVDDSQLPKDRFSAERLKGVDSTLKIQPAELGDSAVYLCASSSQGLTSTGELFFGEGSRLTVL.

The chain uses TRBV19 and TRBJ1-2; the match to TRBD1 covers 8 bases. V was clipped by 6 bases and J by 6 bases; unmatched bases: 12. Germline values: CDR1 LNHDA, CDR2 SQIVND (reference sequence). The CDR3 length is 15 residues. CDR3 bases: TGTGCCAGTAGCGACGTAGCAGGGGGCAAAAATGGCTACACCTTC. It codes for CASSDVAGGKNGYTF.